The T cell receptor beta chain described here comes from a study of T-cell memory formation after mild COVID-19. Across the study: TCR clustering was largely donor specific. Study results and limitations: Clones that contracted from day 15 to 85 were balanced CD4/CD8, while later expanders leaned CD4+. Several responding clones turned up in pre-infection memory, indicating that cross-reactive memory may have taken part.

On this clonotype itself: No antigen is known for it.

The germline gives CDR1 SEHNR, CDR2 FQNEAQ (reference sequence). The trim removed 5 bases at V and 3 bases at J, leaving 17 bases unmatched. The CDR3 contains 18 residues. TCR alpha and TCR beta cDNA libraries with sample barcodes and UMIs came from 5'RACE using constant-segment primers. TCRdb re-called the 5' RACE reads through MiXCR, storing one row per CDR3 protein. The sample holds approximately 450,000 distinct CDR3 sequences, 15% to 20% seen once. This TCR was recovered from an adult woman who had mild COVID-19 (a few samples of this study predate the infection). Cell type and time point are not known. The sequencing sample was made of PBMCs or a T cell subset sorted from them (not recorded which). This sequence joins TRBV7-9 and TRBJ1-1, with 8 bases that match TRBD1. The CDR3 reads CASSPRTGYSKGHTEAFF. The CDR3 coding sequence is TGTGCCAGCAGCCCCAGGACAGGGTATTCTAAAGGTCACACTGAAGCTTTCTTT.